Following are 20 T cell receptor beta chains from one sample sequenced in a study of blood T cell repertoires in COVID-19. The method was immunoSEQ multiplex PCR; TCRdb's version includes in-frame clones alone and lacks a portion of them. The table lists roughly 250,000 clones, 86% of them singletons. Sequenced input: peripheral blood. The receptors were sampled from a woman in her twenties or thirties with COVID-19, enrolled during active disease.

This clone has just a few counts. The rearrangement uses TRBV3-1 (or the pseudogene TRBV3-2) and TRBJ1-2; 8 bases line up with TRBD1. The V gene's germline CDR1 is LGHDT and CDR2 YNNKEL (reference sequence). The CDR3 covers 16 residues. V shed 4 bases and J 8 bases; nucleotides not matched to a gene: 15. CDR3 region: CASSPGGPTGVTGYTF. The CDR3 coding sequence is TGTGCCAGCAGCCCGGGTGGTCCGACAGGGGTAACGGGCTACACCTTC.

V is TRBV29-1 and J is TRBJ1-2; 8 nucleotides line up with TRBD1. Germline V CDR1 and CDR2: SQVTM, ANQGSEA. The CDR3 runs 13 residues. J gave up 2 bases and V 8 bases, and 7 bases lay outside the gene matches. The CDR3 sequence: CSTSGQGNYGYTF. The CDR3 DNA is TGCAGCACATCCGGACAGGGAAACTATGGCTACACCTTC.

This clone was found a few times. V gene TRBV12-2 combines with J gene TRBJ1-6. TRBV12-2 is a pseudogene segment. CDR3 length: 15 residues. CDR3: CASYPGTREGSPLHF. Written as DNA, the CDR3 is TGTGCAAGTTATCCCGGGACTAGGGAGGGTTCACCCCTCCACTTT.

The V gene is TRBV19, the J gene TRBJ1-5; 7 bases agree with TRBD1. V trimming: 7 bases; J trimming: 3 bases; junction bases outside the gene matches: 3. Germline V lookup: CDR1 LNHDA, CDR2 SQIVND (reference sequence). This CDR3 contains 13 residues. The CDR3: CASIQGFNQPQHF. The CDR3 DNA reads as TGTGCCAGTATACAGGGGTTCAATCAGCCCCAGCATTTT.

The V gene is TRBV7-2, the J gene TRBJ2-5; D remains ambiguous. Per germline, CDR1 SGHTA and CDR2 FQGNSA. V lost 1 base, J lost 2 bases, and 5 bases lay in between. The length of the CDR3 is 13 residues. CDR3 coding DNA: TGTGCCAGCAGCTTAGAACTTCAAGAGACCCAGTACTTC. It yields the protein CASSLELQETQYF.

V usage is TRBV10-2 and J usage is TRBJ2-7, with 9 bases aligning to TRBD1. Germline trimming cut 2 bases from V and 2 bases from J; bases unmatched to any gene: 1. CDR1 is WSHSY and CDR2 is SAAADI in the germline V gene. The CDR3 has 14 residues. CDR3 protein: CASSEGTGPYEQYF. The CDR3 DNA is TGCGCCAGCAGTGAGGGGACAGGGCCCTACGAGCAGTACTTC.

This rearrangement joins TRBV29-1 to TRBJ2-2, with D perhaps matching TRBD1 (5 bases). Trimming took off 3 bases at V and 1 base at J, with 12 bases between the two ends. The CDR3 loop spans 15 amino acids. Germline values: CDR1 SQVTM, CDR2 ANQGSEA. The CDR3 sequence is CSVDLGQGNTGELFF. Written as DNA, the CDR3 is TGCAGCGTTGATTTGGGCCAGGGGAACACCGGGGAGCTGTTTTTT.

Here the CDR3 DNA reads TGTGCCAGCTCAGGATGGGAGAGCACAGATACGCAGTATTTT. Translation gives CASSGWESTDTQYF. The genes are TRBV3-1 (or the pseudogene TRBV3-2) and TRBJ2-3, with D tentatively TRBD2 (5 bases). This CDR3 contains 14 residues. Germline assignment: CDR1 LGHDT and CDR2 YNNKEL (reference sequence). Trimming took 8 bases from V and 0 from J, leaving 12 bases between them.

The chain combines TRBV7-9 with TRBJ1-3; a possible D gene is TRBD1 (6 bases). This CDR3 contains 16 residues. Germline V lookup: CDR1 SEHNR, CDR2 FQNEAQ (reference sequence). V was shortened by 5 bases and J by 0 bases, with 14 bases between the two germline ends. CDR3 residues: CASSPTRGFSGNTIYF. The CDR3 DNA sequence: TGTGCCAGCAGCCCAACCAGGGGCTTCTCTGGAAACACCATATATTTT.

This chain connects TRBV6-1 to TRBJ1-6; D gene ambiguous. Germline CDR1 reads MNHNS; CDR2 reads SASEGT. V was cut by 2 bases and J by 13 bases, with 12 bases left in between. There are 13 residues in the CDR3. The CDR3 DNA reads TGTGCCAGCAGTGAATTGTCCCAGGCTCCCCTCCACTTT. This sequence encodes CASSELSQAPLHF.

The rearrangement joins TRBV10-1 to TRBJ2-3; the D gene is possibly TRBD1 (6 bases). Germline loops: CDR1 WNHNN, CDR2 SYGVQD (reference sequence). The CDR3 loop spans 15 amino acids. Trimming pared 6 bases from V and 0 bases from J, leaving 13 bases between. CDR3 protein: CASSLSGTSTDTQYF. The CDR3, as DNA: TGCGCCAGCAGCCTCTCTGGGACAAGCACAGATACGCAGTATTTT.

V and J are TRBV11-2 and TRBJ1-1; a weak D match, TRBD1 (5 bases). Germline V lookup: CDR1 SGHAT, CDR2 FQNNGV. The CDR3 is made up of 15 amino acids. Trimming shortened V by 3 bases and J by 0 bases, and 11 bases separated the two germline ends. CDR3 amino acids: CASSLQGRMNTEAFF. The CDR3 nucleotides read TGTGCCAGCAGCTTGCAGGGAAGAATGAACACTGAAGCTTTCTTT.

This clone has more than one count but fewer than ten. J is TRBJ1-2 and V is TRBV3-1 (or the pseudogene TRBV3-2); D is ambiguous. Germline V gives CDR1 LGHDT, CDR2 YNNKEL (reference sequence). Deletions cut 2 bases from V and 5 bases from J, with 9 bases between. The CDR3 is made up of 13 amino acids. The CDR3 here is CASSQKFRYGYTF. The CDR3 nucleotides are TGTGCCAGCAGCCAAAAGTTTAGATATGGCTACACCTTC.

The V gene is TRBV28, the J gene TRBJ1-2, with D possibly TRBD1 on 6 matching bases. The CDR3 contains 14 residues. V was pared by 3 bases and J by 5 bases, with 13 bases between. The V gene's germline CDR1 is MDHEN and CDR2 SYDVKM. CDR3 sequence reads: CASSFPGQVYGYTF. The CDR3 DNA is TGTGCCAGCAGTTTTCCGGGACAAGTTTATGGCTACACCTTC.

The rearrangement joins TRBV4-2 to TRBJ2-7; 10 bases are a match to TRBD2. This CDR3 comprises 16 residues. With V trimmed by 3 bases and J by 1 base, 6 bases remained unmatched. CDR1 is LGHNA and CDR2 is YNFKEQ in the germline V gene. CDR3 residues: CASSHQSGGVSYEQYF. CDR3 coding DNA: TGTGCCAGCAGCCACCAAAGCGGGGGGGTTTCCTACGAGCAGTACTTC.

CDR3 sequence (DNA): TGTGCCAGCAGCCCCCCGACAGGGTGGCAACTAGAGCAGTACTTC. This codes for CASSPPTGWQLEQYF. V is TRBV7-9 and J is TRBJ2-7; 7 nucleotides align to TRBD1. CDR1 and CDR2 (germline): SEHNR, FQNEAQ (reference sequence). The length of the CDR3 is 15 residues. J lost 7 bases, V lost 5 bases, and 14 bases had no gene match. Full variable domain (outside the CDR3, taken from reference TRBV7-9 and TRBJ2-7): DTGVSQNPRHKITKRGQNVTFRCDPISEHNRLYWYRQTLGQGPEFLTYFQNEAQLEKSRLLSDRFSAERPKGSFSTLEIQRTEQGDSAMYLCASSPPTGWQLEQYFGPGTRLTVT.

The chain combines TRBV16 with TRBJ2-5; D uncertain. In germline, CDR1 is KGHSY, CDR2 FQNENV. The V gene lost 1 base and the J gene lost 5 bases, with 8 bases spanning the gap. The CDR3 runs to 13 residues. CDR3 residues: CASSQLVEETQYF. In DNA form, the CDR3 reads TGTGCCAGCAGCCAATTAGTCGAGGAGACCCAGTACTTC.

V gene TRBV2 combines with J gene TRBJ1-6; no clear D gene. Trimming removed 3 bases at V and 3 bases at J, with 12 bases between. From germline, CDR1 is SNHLY and CDR2 FYNNEI. The CDR3 sequence is 16 residues long. This CDR3 is CASSDGWEGYNSPLHF. CDR3 DNA sequence: TGTGCCAGCAGTGACGGATGGGAGGGCTATAATTCACCCCTCCACTTT.

The J gene is TRBJ1-4, the V gene TRBV10-1; 9 nucleotides line up with TRBD1. Trimming removed 9 bases from V and 2 bases from J; junction bases left unmatched: 4. The V gene's germline CDR1 is WNHNN and CDR2 SYGVQD (reference sequence). The CDR3 contains 14 residues. The CDR3 coding sequence is TGCGCCAGACAGGGGGCCGGGACTAATGAAAAACTGTTTTTT. This codes for CARQGAGTNEKLFF.

This clone has only one observation. The rearrangement links TRBV3-1 (or the pseudogene TRBV3-2) to TRBJ1-5; D is uncertain. Germline CDR1 reads LGHDT; CDR2 reads YNNKEL (reference sequence). The CDR3 has 18 residues. V was shortened by 1 base and J by 2 bases, with 18 bases between the two germline ends. The CDR3 nucleotides are TGTGCCAGCAGCCAAGGGGTCATCGGAGTTCGGGGCAATCAGCCCCAGCATTTT. It is translated as CASSQGVIGVRGNQPQHF.